This passage covers 21 T cell receptor beta chains from one sample sequenced in a study of control samples from healthy donors and cancer patients. Measured with immunoSEQ multiplex PCR; TCRdb has only the in-frame clones, and not every one. This sample has approximately 72,000 clones, with around 91% found just once. The sample consisted of blood. Receptors originate from a man aged 45-65 years in good health.

This clone has only one observation. The chain couples TRBV6-6 to TRBJ2-7; 7 bases map to TRBD1. This CDR3 is built from 14 residues. Germline loops: CDR1 MNHNY, CDR2 SVGAGI (reference sequence). J lost 2 bases, V lost 4 bases, and 5 bases had no gene match. CDR3 DNA: TGTGCCAGCAGTTTTCAGGGGGTCCCCTACGAGCAGTACTTC. Translated, it gives CASSFQGVPYEQYF.

V gene TRBV5-1 combines with J gene TRBJ1-1, with D possibly being TRBD1 (6 bases). V lost 2 bases, J lost 0 bases, and 14 bases lay in between. The CDR3 extends over 16 amino acids. Germline lookup yields CDR1 SGHRS and CDR2 YFSETQ. CDR3 protein: CASSFRGRGMNTEAFF. The DNA of the CDR3 is TGCGCCAGCAGCTTCAGGGGAAGGGGGATGAACACTGAAGCTTTCTTT.

The V call is TRBV15, the J call TRBJ2-1; D remains ambiguous. The CDR3 loop spans 16 amino acids. Trimming left V 1 base short and J 0 bases short, with 10 bases between. The germline V gene has CDR1 LNHNV and CDR2 YYDKDF (reference sequence). The DNA for the CDR3 is TGTGCCACCAGCAGAGCTTGGGTGAGCTCCTACAATGAGCAGTTCTTC. Translating gives CATSRAWVSSYNEQFF.

The V and J genes are TRBV20-1 and TRBJ2-5, with 7 nucleotides matching TRBD1. V trimming: 3 bases; J trimming: 5 bases; junction bases outside the gene matches: 15. Germline CDR1 DFQATT, CDR2 SNEGSKA (reference sequence). CDR3 length equals 16 residues. DNA for the CDR3: TGCAGTGCTAGTTGGGCACAGGGGAATTATGTGGAGACCCAGTACTTC. Translating gives CSASWAQGNYVETQYF.

The rearrangement joins TRBV15 to TRBJ2-1; D is ambiguous. The CDR3 covers 18 residues. Per germline, CDR1 LNHNV and CDR2 YYDKDF (reference sequence). The V and J ends lost 0 bases and 0 bases respectively, with 15 bases between them. Here the CDR3 DNA reads TGTGCCACCAGCAGAGAGAAGGGCCTCTATAGCTCCTACAATGAGCAGTTCTTC. Translation: CATSREKGLYSSYNEQFF.

The chain employs TRBV3-1 (or the pseudogene TRBV3-2) and TRBJ2-4; tentative D call: TRBD1 (6 bases). This CDR3 region has 19 residues. The V end lost 2 bases, the J end lost 1 base, and 21 bases lay between the germline ends. The V gene's germline CDR1 is LGHDT and CDR2 YNNKEL (reference sequence). CDR3 in amino acids: CASSQSCSTGNCAKNIQYF. CDR3 DNA sequence: TGTGCCAGCAGCCAATCATGTAGTACAGGGAATTGTGCCAAAAACATTCAGTACTTC.

The V and J genes are TRBV19 and TRBJ2-5; D call uncertain. The CDR3 consists of 14 residues. Germline CDR1 reads LNHDA; CDR2 reads SQIVND (reference sequence). V was clipped by 3 bases and J by 2 bases, with 10 bases between them. The CDR3 protein is CASSIGPRQETQYF. CDR3 DNA: TGTGCCAGTAGTATCGGGCCTAGGCAAGAGACCCAGTACTTC.

The chain couples TRBV11-1 to TRBJ1-1, with 7 bases matching TRBD1. CDR1 and CDR2 from the germline V gene are SGHAT and FQDESV (reference sequence). V dropped 6 bases and J dropped 4; count of bases not matched to a gene: 5. CDR3 length: 13 residues. CDR3 amino acids: CASSSQGGTEAFF. DNA of the CDR3: TGTGCCAGCAGTTCTCAGGGGGGCACTGAAGCTTTCTTT.

This chain joins TRBV5-4 and TRBJ2-2; D gene ambiguous. The ends were cut back, 4 bases at V and 0 bases at J, with 1 base in the middle. This CDR3 has 12 residues. Germline V gene data show CDR1 as SGHNT and CDR2 as YYREEE (reference sequence). In nucleotides, the CDR3 is TGTGCCAGCAGCACGAACACCGGGGAGCTGTTTTTT. It specifies CASSTNTGELFF.

The chain links TRBV7-6 to TRBJ1-6, with D perhaps matching TRBD1 (6 bases). V was clipped by 3 bases and J by 10 bases, with 16 bases between them. This CDR3 region has 15 residues. Germline CDR1 SGHVS, CDR2 FNYEAQ. For the CDR3, the DNA is TGTGCCAGCAGCTTGGGACACTCTCAAGGATCACCCCTCCACTTT. The encoded protein is CASSLGHSQGSPLHF.

This CDR3 reads CASSGTGTSYEQYF. The DNA of the CDR3 is TGTGCCAGTTCCGGGACAGGGACCTCCTACGAGCAGTACTTC. The V gene is TRBV19, the J gene TRBJ2-7; 9 bases agree with TRBD1. V shed 8 bases and J 0 bases; nucleotides not matched to a gene: 5. CDR1 and CDR2 from the germline V gene are LNHDA and SQIVND (reference sequence). The CDR3 has 14 amino acids.

The chain has TRBV15 and TRBJ2-7; a possible D gene is TRBD1 (7 bases). Trimming left V 8 bases short and J 5 bases short, with 22 bases between. This CDR3 is 15 amino acids long. Germline V lookup: CDR1 LNHNV, CDR2 YYDKDF (reference sequence). CDR3 DNA sequence: TGTGCCACCTCAATAGACAGGGAGGTCCTCGACGAGCAGTACTTC. Translated, it gives CATSIDREVLDEQYF.

The J gene is TRBJ2-1, the V gene TRBV4-2, with D perhaps assigned TRBD1 or TRBD2 (5 bases each). V was clipped by 0 bases and J by 6 bases, with 18 bases between them. The CDR3 contains 17 residues. CDR1 is LGHNA, CDR2 YNFKEQ, per germline. CDR3 loop: CASSQDLRDALSNEQFF. The CDR3 DNA is TGTGCCAGCAGCCAAGACCTCCGGGACGCGTTGTCCAATGAGCAGTTCTTC.

The rearrangement joins TRBV18 to TRBJ1-2; D possibly corresponds to TRBD1 (5 bases). Per the germline V gene, CDR1 is KGHSH and CDR2 is LQKENI. V was pared by 0 bases and J by 5 bases, with 10 bases between. CDR3 length: 14 amino acids. CDR3 in DNA: TGTGCCAGCTCACCACCCGGGGGACCTTATGGCTACACCTTC. This translates into CASSPPGGPYGYTF.

This chain connects TRBV7-9 to TRBJ2-7; TRBD2 aligns across 8 bases. This CDR3 has 13 residues. CDR1 SEHNR and CDR2 FQNEAQ come from the germline V gene (reference sequence). V was clipped by 8 bases and J by 2 bases; unmatched bases: 5. CDR3 sequence: CASEDGRAYEQYF. The CDR3 DNA reads TGTGCCAGCGAAGACGGGAGGGCCTACGAGCAGTACTTC. The entire variable domain, with the rest obtained from reference TRBV7-9 and TRBJ2-7, is as follows: DTGVSQNPRHKITKRGQNVTFRCDPISEHNRLYWYRQTLGQGPEFLTYFQNEAQLEKSRLLSDRFSAERPKGSFSTLEIQRTEQGDSAMYLCASEDGRAYEQYFGPGTRLTVT.

The chain uses TRBV5-1 and TRBJ1-1; unclear D gene. This CDR3 has 17 residues. Germline assignment: CDR1 SGHRS and CDR2 YFSETQ. Trimming cost V 4 bases and J 0 bases, with 19 bases left between them. CDR3 bases: TGCGCCAGCAGCCCCGGCTTCTTCTACAATTTGAACACTGAAGCTTTCTTT. It specifies CASSPGFFYNLNTEAFF.

The chain joins TRBV6-5 to TRBJ1-2, with unresolved D. In germline, CDR1 is MNHEY, CDR2 SVGAGI. The ends were cut back, 10 bases at V and 4 bases at J, with 22 bases in the middle. This CDR3 contains 15 residues. The CDR3 nucleotides read TGTGCCATCCACAGTCGGGCAGCCTACCCCTATGGCTACACCTTC. Residues: CAIHSRAAYPYGYTF.

The rearrangement links TRBV18 to TRBJ1-1; the D gene is possibly TRBD1 (5 bases). V dropped 3 bases and J dropped 0 bases, with 11 bases sitting between them. This CDR3 region has 15 residues. In germline, CDR1 is KGHSH, CDR2 LQKENI. The CDR3 region is CASSPQTDMNTEAFF. The CDR3 coding sequence is TGTGCCAGCTCACCCCAGACGGACATGAACACTGAAGCTTTCTTT. The full variable domain, in which reference TRBV18 and TRBJ1-1 provide the parts outside the CDR3, is NAGVMQNPRHLVRRRGQEARLRCSPMKGHSHVYWYRQLPEEGLKFMVYLQKENIIDESGMPKERFSAEFPKEGPSILRIQQVVRGDSAAYFCASSPQTDMNTEAFFGQGTRLTVV.

CDR3 nucleotides: TGTGCCAGCAGCTTAATCGAAGACGAGCAGTACTTC. Protein product: CASSLIEDEQYF. The chain uses TRBV7-9 and TRBJ2-7; no reliable D call. The CDR3 is 12 amino acids. Trimming pared 2 bases from V and 5 bases from J, leaving 7 bases between. Germline V gives CDR1 SEHNR, CDR2 FQNEAQ (reference sequence).

This clone was observed a single time. This chain connects TRBV11-3 to TRBJ2-5; TRBD2 aligns across 11 bases. The CDR3 covers 13 residues. V shed 4 bases, J shed 5 bases, and the junction held 0 bases outside the gene matches. Germline loops: CDR1 SGHNT, CDR2 YENEEA. This chain's CDR3 is CASSWTSGETQYF. DNA of the CDR3: TGTGCCAGCAGCTGGACTAGCGGGGAGACCCAGTACTTC.

The CDR3 region has the DNA TGTGCCAGCATGGGTAGCAATCAGCCCCAGCATTTT. It specifies CASMGSNQPQHF. V and J are TRBV2 and TRBJ1-5; D ambiguous. The CDR3 is made up of 12 amino acids. Germline-derived CDR1 and CDR2 are SNHLY and FYNNEI. The ends were cut back, 7 bases at V and 0 bases at J, with 4 bases in the middle.